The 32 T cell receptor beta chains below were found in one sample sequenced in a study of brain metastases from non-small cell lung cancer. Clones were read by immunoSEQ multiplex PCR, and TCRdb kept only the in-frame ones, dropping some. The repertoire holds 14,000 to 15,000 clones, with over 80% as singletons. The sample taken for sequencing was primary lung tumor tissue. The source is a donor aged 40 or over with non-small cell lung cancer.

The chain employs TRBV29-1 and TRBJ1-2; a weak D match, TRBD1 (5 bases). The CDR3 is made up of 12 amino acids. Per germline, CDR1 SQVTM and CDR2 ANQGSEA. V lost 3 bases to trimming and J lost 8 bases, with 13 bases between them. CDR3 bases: TGCAGCGTTGAGTGGGGGGAGTACGGCTACACCTTC. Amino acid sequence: CSVEWGEYGYTF.

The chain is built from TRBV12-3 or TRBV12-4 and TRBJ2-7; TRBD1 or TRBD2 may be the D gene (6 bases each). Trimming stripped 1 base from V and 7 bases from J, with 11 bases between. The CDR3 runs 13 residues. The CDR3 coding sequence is TGTGCCAGCAGTTTAGGAGGGGGGAATGAGCAGTACTTC. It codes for CASSLGGGNEQYF.

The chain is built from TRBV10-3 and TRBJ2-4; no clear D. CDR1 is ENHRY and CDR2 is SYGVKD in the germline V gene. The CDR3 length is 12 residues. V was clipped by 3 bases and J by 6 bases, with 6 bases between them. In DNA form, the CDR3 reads TGTGCCATCAGTGAAGAAGGAAACATTCAGTACTTC. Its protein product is CAISEEGNIQYF.

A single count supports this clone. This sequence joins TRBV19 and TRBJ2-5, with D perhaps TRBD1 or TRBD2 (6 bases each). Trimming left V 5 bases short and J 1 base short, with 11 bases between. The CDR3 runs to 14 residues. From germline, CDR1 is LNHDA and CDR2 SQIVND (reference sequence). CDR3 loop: CASSPRGAQETQYF. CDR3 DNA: TGTGCCAGTAGTCCGAGGGGGGCCCAAGAGACCCAGTACTTC. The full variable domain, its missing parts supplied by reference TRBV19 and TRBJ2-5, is DGGITQSPKYLFRKEGQNVTLSCEQNLNHDAMYWYRQDPGQGLRLIYYSQIVNDFQKGDIAEGYSVSREKKESFPLTVTSAQKNPTAFYLCASSPRGAQETQYFGPGTRLLVL.

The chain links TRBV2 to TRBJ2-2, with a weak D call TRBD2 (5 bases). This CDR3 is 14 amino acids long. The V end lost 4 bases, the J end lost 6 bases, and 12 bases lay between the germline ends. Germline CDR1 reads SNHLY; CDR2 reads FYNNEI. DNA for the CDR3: TGTGCCAGCAGTGGCGGGTTCCAGGCCGGGGAGCTGTTTTTT. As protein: CASSGGFQAGELFF.

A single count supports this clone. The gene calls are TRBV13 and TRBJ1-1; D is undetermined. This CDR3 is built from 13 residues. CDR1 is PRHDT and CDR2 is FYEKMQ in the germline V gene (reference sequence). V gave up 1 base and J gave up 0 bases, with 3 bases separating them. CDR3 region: CASSLEVNTEAFF. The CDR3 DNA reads TGTGCCAGCAGCTTAGAGGTGAACACTGAAGCTTTCTTT.

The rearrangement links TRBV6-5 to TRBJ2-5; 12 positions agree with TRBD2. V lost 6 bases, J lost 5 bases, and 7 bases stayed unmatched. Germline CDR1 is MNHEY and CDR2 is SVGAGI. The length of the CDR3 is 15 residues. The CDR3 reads CASRHTSGGMETQYF. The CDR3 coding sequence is TGTGCCAGCAGACATACTAGCGGGGGGATGGAGACCCAGTACTTC.

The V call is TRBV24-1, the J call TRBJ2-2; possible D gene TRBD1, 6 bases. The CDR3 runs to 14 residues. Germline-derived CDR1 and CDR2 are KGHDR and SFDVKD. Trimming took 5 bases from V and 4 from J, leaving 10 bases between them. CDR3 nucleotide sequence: TGTGCCACCAGTGGTACAGGGTTCACCGGGGAGCTGTTTTTT. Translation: CATSGTGFTGELFF.

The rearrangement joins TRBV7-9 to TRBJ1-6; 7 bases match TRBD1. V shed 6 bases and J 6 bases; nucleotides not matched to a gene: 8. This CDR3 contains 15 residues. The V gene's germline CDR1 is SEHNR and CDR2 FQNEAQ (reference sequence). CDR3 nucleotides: TGTGCCAGCAGTGGGTCGGGACAGTTTAATTCACCCCTCCACTTT. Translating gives CASSGSGQFNSPLHF. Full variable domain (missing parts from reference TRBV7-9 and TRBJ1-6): DTGVSQNPRHKITKRGQNVTFRCDPISEHNRLYWYRQTLGQGPEFLTYFQNEAQLEKSRLLSDRFSAERPKGSFSTLEIQRTEQGDSAMYLCASSGSGQFNSPLHFGNGTRLTVT.

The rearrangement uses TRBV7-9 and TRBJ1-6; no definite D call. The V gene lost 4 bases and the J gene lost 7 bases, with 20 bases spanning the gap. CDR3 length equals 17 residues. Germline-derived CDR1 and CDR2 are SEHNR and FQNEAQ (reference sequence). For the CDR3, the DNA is TGTGCCAGCAGCTCGGACCTCCTCCGGGCGGGAAATTCACCCCTCCACTTT. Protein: CASSSDLLRAGNSPLHF. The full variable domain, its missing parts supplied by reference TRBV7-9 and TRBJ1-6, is DTGVSQNPRHKITKRGQNVTFRCDPISEHNRLYWYRQTLGQGPEFLTYFQNEAQLEKSRLLSDRFSAERPKGSFSTLEIQRTEQGDSAMYLCASSSDLLRAGNSPLHFGNGTRLTVT.

The CDR3 loop is CASSRQGDTDTQYF. The CDR3 DNA is TGTGCCAGCAGCCGGCAGGGTGATACAGATACGCAGTATTTT. V gene TRBV7-2 combines with J gene TRBJ2-3, with D perhaps matching TRBD1 (5 bases). There are 14 residues in the CDR3. V was clipped by 5 bases and J by 3 bases, with 12 bases between them. The V gene's germline CDR1 is SGHTA and CDR2 FQGNSA.

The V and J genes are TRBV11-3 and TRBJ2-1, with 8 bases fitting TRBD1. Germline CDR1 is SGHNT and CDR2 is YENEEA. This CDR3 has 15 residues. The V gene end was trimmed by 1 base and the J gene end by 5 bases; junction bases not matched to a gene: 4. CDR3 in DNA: TGTGCCAGCAGCTTAGGGGACAGGAAGGACAATGAGCAGTTCTTC. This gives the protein CASSLGDRKDNEQFF.

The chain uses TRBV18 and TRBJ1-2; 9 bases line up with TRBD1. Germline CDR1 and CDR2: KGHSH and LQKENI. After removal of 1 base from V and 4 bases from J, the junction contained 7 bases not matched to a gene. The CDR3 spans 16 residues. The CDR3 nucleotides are TGTGCCAGCTCACCACAACCGGGACAGGGCCCCTATGGCTACACCTTC. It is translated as CASSPQPGQGPYGYTF.

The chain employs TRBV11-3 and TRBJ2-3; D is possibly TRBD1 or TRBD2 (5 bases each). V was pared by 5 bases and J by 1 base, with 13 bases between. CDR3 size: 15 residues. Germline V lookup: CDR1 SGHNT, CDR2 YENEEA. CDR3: CASSHQQGGTDTQYF. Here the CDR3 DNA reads TGTGCCAGCAGCCACCAGCAGGGAGGCACAGATACGCAGTATTTT.

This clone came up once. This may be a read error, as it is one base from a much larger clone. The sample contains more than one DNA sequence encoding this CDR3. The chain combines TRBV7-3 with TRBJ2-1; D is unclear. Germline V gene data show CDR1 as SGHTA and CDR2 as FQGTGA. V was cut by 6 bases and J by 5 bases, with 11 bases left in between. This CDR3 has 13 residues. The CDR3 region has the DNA TGTGCCAGCAGTTCATTTGTAGACAATGAGCAGTTCTTC. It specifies CASSSFVDNEQFF.

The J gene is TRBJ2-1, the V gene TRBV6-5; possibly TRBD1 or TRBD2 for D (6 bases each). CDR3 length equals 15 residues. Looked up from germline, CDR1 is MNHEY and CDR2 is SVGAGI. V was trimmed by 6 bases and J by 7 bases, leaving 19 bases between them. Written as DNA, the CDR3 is TGTGCCAGCAGGCGGGGTGCAGGGGAATCGAATGAGCAGTTCTTC. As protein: CASRRGAGESNEQFF.

CDR3 nucleotides: TGTGCCAGCTCACCGCCGGGGGTCGGCCAGCCCCAGCATTTT. The encoded protein is CASSPPGVGQPQHF. The gene calls are TRBV18 and TRBJ1-5, with D perhaps TRBD1 (5 bases). Germline V gene data show CDR1 as KGHSH and CDR2 as LQKENI. Trimming removed 3 bases from V and 7 bases from J, with 13 bases in between. The length of the CDR3 is 14 residues.

This CDR3 reads CASSQELGIAGWSTEAFF. Here the CDR3 DNA reads TGCGCCAGCAGCCAAGAATTGGGGATAGCTGGGTGGAGCACTGAAGCTTTCTTT. The rearrangement links TRBV4-3 to TRBJ1-1; D is undetermined. Germline loops: CDR1 LGHNA, CDR2 YSLEER. V was pared by 0 bases and J by 4 bases, with 21 bases between. This CDR3 comprises 18 residues.

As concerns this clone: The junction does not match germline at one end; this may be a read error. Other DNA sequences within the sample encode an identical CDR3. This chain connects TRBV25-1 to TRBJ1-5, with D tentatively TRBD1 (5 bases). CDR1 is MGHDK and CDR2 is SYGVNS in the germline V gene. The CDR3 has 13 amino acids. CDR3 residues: CATRGEFNQPQHF. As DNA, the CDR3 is TGTGCCACCCGGGGGGAGTTCAATCAACCCCAGCATTTT.

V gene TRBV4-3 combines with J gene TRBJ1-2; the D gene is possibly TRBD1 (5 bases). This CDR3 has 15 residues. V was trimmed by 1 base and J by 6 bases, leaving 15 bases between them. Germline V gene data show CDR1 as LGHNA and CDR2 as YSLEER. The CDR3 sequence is CASSQVGPPRDGYTF. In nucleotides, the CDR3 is TGCGCCAGCAGCCAAGTGGGACCCCCTAGGGATGGCTACACCTTC.

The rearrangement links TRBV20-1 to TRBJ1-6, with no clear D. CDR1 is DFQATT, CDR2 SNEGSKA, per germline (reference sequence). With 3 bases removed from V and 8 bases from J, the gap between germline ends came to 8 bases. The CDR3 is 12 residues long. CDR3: CSASAAYSPLHF. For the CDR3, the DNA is TGCAGTGCTAGTGCGGCGTATTCACCCCTCCACTTT.

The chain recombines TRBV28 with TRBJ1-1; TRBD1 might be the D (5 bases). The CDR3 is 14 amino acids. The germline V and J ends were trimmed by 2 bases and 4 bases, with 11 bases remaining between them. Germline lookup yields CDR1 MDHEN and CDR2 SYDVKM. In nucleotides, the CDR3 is TGTGCCAGCAGTTTAAGACAGACAACCACTGAAGCTTTCTTT. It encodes CASSLRQTTTEAFF.

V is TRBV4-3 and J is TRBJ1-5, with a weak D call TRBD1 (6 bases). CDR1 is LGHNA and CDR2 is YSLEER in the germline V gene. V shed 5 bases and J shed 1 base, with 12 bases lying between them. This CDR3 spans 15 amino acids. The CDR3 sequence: CASSYGTGSNQPQHF. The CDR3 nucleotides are TGCGCCAGCAGCTACGGTACAGGGAGCAATCAGCCCCAGCATTTT.

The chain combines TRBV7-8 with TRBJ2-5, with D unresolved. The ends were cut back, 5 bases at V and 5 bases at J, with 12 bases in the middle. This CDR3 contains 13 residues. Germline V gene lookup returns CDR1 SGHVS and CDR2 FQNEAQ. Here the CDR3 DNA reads TGTGCCAGCAGCCCTACTGTAGGGGAGACCCAGTACTTC. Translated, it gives CASSPTVGETQYF.

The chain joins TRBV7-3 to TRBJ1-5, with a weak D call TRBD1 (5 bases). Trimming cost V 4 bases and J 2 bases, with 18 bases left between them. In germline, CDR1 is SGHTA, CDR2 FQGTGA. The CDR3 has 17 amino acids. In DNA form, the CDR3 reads TGTGCCAGCAGCTCGCGATCAGGGCCCTCGGGCAATCAGCCCCAGCATTTT. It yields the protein CASSSRSGPSGNQPQHF. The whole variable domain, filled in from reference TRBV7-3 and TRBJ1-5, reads GAGVSQTPSNKVTEKGKYVELRCDPISGHTALYWYRQSLGQGPEFLIYFQGTGAADDSGLPNDRFFAVRPEGSVSTLKIQRTERGDSAVYLCASSSRSGPSGNQPQHFGDGTRLSIL.

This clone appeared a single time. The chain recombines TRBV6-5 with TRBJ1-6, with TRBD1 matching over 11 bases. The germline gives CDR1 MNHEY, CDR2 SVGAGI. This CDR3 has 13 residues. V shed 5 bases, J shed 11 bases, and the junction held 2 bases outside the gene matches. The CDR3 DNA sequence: TGTGCCAGCAGTCGGACAGGGGGCCCACCCCTCCACTTT. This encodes CASSRTGGPPLHF.

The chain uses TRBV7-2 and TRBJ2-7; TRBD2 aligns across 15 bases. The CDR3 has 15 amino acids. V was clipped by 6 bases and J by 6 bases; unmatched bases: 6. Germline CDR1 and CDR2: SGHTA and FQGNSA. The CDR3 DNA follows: TGTGCCAGCAGTCTTGGACTAGCGGGGGGGCGCGAGCAGTACTTC. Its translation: CASSLGLAGGREQYF.

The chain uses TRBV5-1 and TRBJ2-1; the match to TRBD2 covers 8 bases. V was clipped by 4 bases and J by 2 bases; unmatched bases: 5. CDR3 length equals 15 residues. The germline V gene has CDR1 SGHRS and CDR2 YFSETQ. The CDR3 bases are TGCGCCAGCAGCCAGGAGGGACTAGCCTACAATGAGCAGTTCTTC. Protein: CASSQEGLAYNEQFF.

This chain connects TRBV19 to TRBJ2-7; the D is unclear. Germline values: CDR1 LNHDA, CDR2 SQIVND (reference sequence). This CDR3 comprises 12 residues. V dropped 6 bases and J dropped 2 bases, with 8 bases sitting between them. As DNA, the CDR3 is TGTGCCAGTAGGTGGAAACCCTACGAGCAGTACTTC. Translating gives CASRWKPYEQYF. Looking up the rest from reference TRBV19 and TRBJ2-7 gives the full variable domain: DGGITQSPKYLFRKEGQNVTLSCEQNLNHDAMYWYRQDPGQGLRLIYYSQIVNDFQKGDIAEGYSVSREKKESFPLTVTSAQKNPTAFYLCASRWKPYEQYFGPGTRLTVT.

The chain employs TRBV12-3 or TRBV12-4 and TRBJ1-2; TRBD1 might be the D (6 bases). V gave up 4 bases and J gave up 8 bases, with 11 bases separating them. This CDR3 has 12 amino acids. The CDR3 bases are TGTGCCAGCAGTTCACAGGGCCGCGGCTACACCTTC. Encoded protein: CASSSQGRGYTF.

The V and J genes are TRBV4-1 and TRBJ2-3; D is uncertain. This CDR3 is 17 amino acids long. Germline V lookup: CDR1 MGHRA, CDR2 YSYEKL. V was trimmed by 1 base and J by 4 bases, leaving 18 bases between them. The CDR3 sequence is CASSQAPVLAPPDTQYF. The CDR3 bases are TGCGCCAGCAGCCAAGCCCCGGTCCTGGCGCCCCCAGATACGCAGTATTTT.

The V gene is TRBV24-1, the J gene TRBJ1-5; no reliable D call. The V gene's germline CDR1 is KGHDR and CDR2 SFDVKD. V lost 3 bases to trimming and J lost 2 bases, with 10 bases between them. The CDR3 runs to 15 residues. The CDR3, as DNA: TGTGCCACCAGTGATGAGCGGGGAGGCAATCAGCCCCAGCATTTT. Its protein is CATSDERGGNQPQHF.